This TCR beta chain derives from a study of OX40 agonist ivuxolimab in advanced cancers. Study context: Therapy given before enrollment (anti-PD-1, anti-PD-L1 or anti-CTLA-4) was allowed, and 40% to 50% had some. Study-level findings and limits: Some of the nonresponding patients also showed low levels of normalized T-cell clonal expansion. Within 6 weeks, CD4+ and CD8+ blood T cells expanded clonally at 0.1 to 3.0 mg/kg. CD8+ T cells averaged more expanded clones than CD4+.

Produced via immunoSEQ multiplex PCR; TCRdb's table is partial and in-frame only. The sample lists approximately 66,000 clones, approximately 86% occurring once. This clone appeared a single time. Its antigen remains unknown. Mismatch with germline at one junction end may stem from a read error. The germline gives CDR1 SSHAT, CDR2 FNYEAQ (reference sequence). The CDR3 runs to 14 residues. The TCR sequence derives from an adult with an advanced solid tumor such as melanoma, head and neck, liver or kidney cancer. Source: CD4+ or CD8+ T cells sorted from blood, taken in a trial of the OX40 agonist ivuxolimab. This chain uses TRBV7-7 with TRBJ2-6, with D maybe TRBD2 (6 bases). The CDR3 DNA reads TGTGCTAGCAGCCCAGGGACTCGGGCCAACGTCCTGACTTTC. Translating it yields CASSPGTRANVLTF.